This is a list of T cell receptor beta chains from one sample in a study of T cell responses to AZD1222 COVID-19 vaccine. Method: immunoSEQ multiplex PCR; TCRdb's copy keeps in-frame clones and lacks some. The sample holds 95,000 to 100,000 clones, nearly 90% seen once. This specimen was peripheral blood, taken on day 0 of AZD1222 vaccination. The receptor set was obtained from an adult in good health. Both conserved end residues are trimmed from each CDR3.

>TRBV6-5|TRBJ1-2
ASSPRGRAPYGYT
>TRBV27|TRBJ1-1
ASSLTIIGTPVTEAF
>TRBV6-5|TRBJ2-1
ASRYRGSFEQF
>TRBV25-1|TRBJ2-6
ASSFSGANVLT
>TRBV30|TRBJ2-1
ACLAGGYNEQF
>TRBV6-4|TRBJ2-3
ASSPEGTGGTDTQY
>TRBV3-1/TRBV3-2|TRBJ1-2
ASSQSLSAGTQAGYT
>TRBV27|TRBJ2-7
ASSPLRGGSYEQY
>TRBV5-4|TRBJ2-1
ASSVDRGLYNEQF
>TRBV10-1|TRBJ2-1
ASSRSGESAQDNEQF
>TRBV11-2|TRBJ1-3
ASSTRQGTWNTIY
>TRBV2|TRBJ1-1
ASKGERGNEAF
>TRBV7-9|TRBJ1-3
ASSSGTQPYGGTIY
>TRBV6-5|TRBJ2-1
ASRGRTVGDGEQF
>TRBV13|TRBJ2-7
ASSPKYGGGAYEQY
>TRBV6-5|TRBJ2-1
ASKKDRSIYEQF
>TRBV19|TRBJ1-2
ASSTASDSPWAYGYT
>TRBV30|TRBJ1-1
AWSVTQGYTEAF
>TRBV1|TRBJ1-5
TKGGCNQPQH
>TRBV19|TRBJ1-5
ASYSGTGFNQPQH
>TRBV30|TRBJ1-1
AWGTGRTEAF
>TRBV13|TRBJ1-4
ASSLGQGTPTNEKLF